Following are 28 T cell receptor beta chains from one sample sequenced in a study of T cell responses to AZD1222 COVID-19 vaccine. The assay was immunoSEQ multiplex PCR, and TCRdb's table has in-frame clones only and misses some. The sample lists about 150,000 clones; over 70% were seen once. The sample in question was peripheral blood, obtained 28 days after the second AZD1222 dose. Every receptor here comes from an adult who received the AZD1222 COVID-19 vaccine.

The chain has TRBV18 and TRBJ1-1; D is undetermined. This CDR3 has 14 amino acids. In germline, CDR1 is KGHSH, CDR2 LQKENI. V was trimmed by 1 base and J by 3 bases, leaving 9 bases between them. CDR3 in amino acids: CASSPLSTDTEAFF. CDR3 nucleotides: TGTGCCAGCTCACCACTTTCGACGGACACTGAAGCTTTCTTT. Complete variable domain (other parts from reference TRBV18 and TRBJ1-1): NAGVMQNPRHLVRRRGQEARLRCSPMKGHSHVYWYRQLPEEGLKFMVYLQKENIIDESGMPKERFSAEFPKEGPSILRIQQVVRGDSAAYFCASSPLSTDTEAFFGQGTRLTVV.

This clone came up a few times. The chain couples TRBV18 to TRBJ2-7, with D unresolved. The CDR3 is made up of 15 amino acids. Trimming stripped 6 bases from V and 3 bases from J, with 18 bases between. Germline CDR1 and CDR2: KGHSH and LQKENI. CDR3 sequence (DNA): TGTGCCAGCTCTGCGCAAGGGAATTCAAACTACGAGCAGTACTTC. This encodes CASSAQGNSNYEQYF.

This clone was observed a handful of times. This sequence joins TRBV5-4 and TRBJ2-5, with TRBD1 identical over 7 bases. The CDR3 consists of 13 residues. The V gene end was trimmed by 3 bases and the J gene end by 3 bases; junction bases not matched to a gene: 2. CDR1 and CDR2 (germline): SGHNT, YYREEE (reference sequence). Here the CDR3 reads CASSSQGEETQYF. As DNA, the CDR3 is TGTGCCAGCAGCTCTCAGGGGGAAGAGACCCAGTACTTC.

The chain carries TRBV13 and TRBJ2-1, with 8 positions matching TRBD1. Germline lookup yields CDR1 PRHDT and CDR2 FYEKMQ (reference sequence). V lost 5 bases to trimming and J lost 3 bases; unmatched junction nucleotides: 12. This CDR3 spans 17 amino acids. The CDR3 reads CASSPEASGTGYNEQFF. CDR3 DNA sequence: TGTGCCAGCAGCCCCGAAGCCTCCGGGACAGGCTACAATGAGCAGTTCTTC. Drawing the rest from reference TRBV13 and TRBJ2-1, the complete variable domain is AAGVIQSPRHLIKEKRETATLKCYPIPRHDTVYWYQQGPGQDPQFLISFYEKMQSDKGSIPDRFSAQQFSDYHSELNMSSLELGDSALYFCASSPEASGTGYNEQFFGPGTRLTVL.

The chain joins TRBV2 to TRBJ1-2; D is unclear. V lost 7 bases and J 4 bases, leaving 13 bases between the germline ends. The CDR3 loop spans 13 amino acids. Germline V CDR1 and CDR2: SNHLY, FYNNEI. CDR3 in DNA: TGTGCCAGCACCCTCGGGAAGGTCTATGGCTACACCTTC. Protein sequence: CASTLGKVYGYTF. Filled out from reference TRBV2 and TRBJ1-2, the complete variable domain reads EPEVTQTPSHQVTQMGQEVILRCVPISNHLYFYWYRQILGQKVEFLVSFYNNEISEKSEIFDDQFSVERPDGSNFTLKIRSTKLEDSAMYFCASTLGKVYGYTFGSGTRLTVV.

This clone was found once. The CDR3: CASSFFPDNEQFF. CDR3 bases: TGTGCCAGCAGTTTCTTTCCAGACAATGAGCAGTTCTTC. The chain carries TRBV12-3 or TRBV12-4 and TRBJ2-1; no clear D. The CDR3 is 13 amino acids. With 3 bases removed from V and 5 bases from J, the gap between germline ends came to 8 bases.

The chain uses TRBV11-1 and TRBJ2-2; TRBD1 matches at 10 bases. The CDR3 runs 14 residues. Germline CDR1 SGHAT, CDR2 FQDESV (reference sequence). Unmatched junction bases numbered 6, after V lost 5 bases and J lost 9 bases. For the CDR3, the DNA is TGTGCCAGCAGCCCGACAGGGGGCAGGAGGGAGCTGTTTTTT. The encoded protein is CASSPTGGRRELFF.

V and J are TRBV7-9 and TRBJ1-4; possible D gene TRBD1, 6 bases. The CDR3 totals 15 residues. V gave up 4 bases and J gave up 0 bases, with 9 bases separating them. CDR1 and CDR2 from the germline V gene are SEHNR and FQNEAQ (reference sequence). The CDR3 protein is CASSWNRATNEKLFF. The CDR3 DNA is TGTGCCAGCAGCTGGAACAGGGCAACTAATGAAAAACTGTTTTTT.

The chain joins TRBV7-6 to TRBJ2-2; TRBD2 is a possible D gene (6 bases). The CDR3 runs 16 residues. The V gene lost 5 bases and the J gene lost 2 bases, with 15 bases spanning the gap. Germline assignment: CDR1 SGHVS and CDR2 FNYEAQ. This CDR3 is CASSPVGGGNTGELFF. CDR3 coding DNA: TGTGCCAGCAGCCCCGTTGGGGGAGGCAACACCGGGGAGCTGTTTTTT.

The V gene is TRBV18, the J gene TRBJ1-5, with a tentative D call TRBD1 (5 bases). The CDR3 is 18 residues long. Germline assignment: CDR1 KGHSH and CDR2 LQKENI. V was clipped by 6 bases and J by 5 bases, with 26 bases between them. The CDR3 loop reads CASSLTTQGLTVYQPQHF. The CDR3 nucleotides read TGTGCCAGCTCCCTTACCACGCAGGGTTTGACAGTTTATCAGCCCCAGCATTTT.

The chain has TRBV6-2 or TRBV6-3 and TRBJ2-1; no clear D. CDR1 is MNHEY, CDR2 SVGEGT, per germline. The V and J ends lost 0 bases and 4 bases respectively, with 13 bases between them. The CDR3 spans 16 residues. The CDR3 coding sequence is TGTGCCAGCAGTTACTCGGCTAGAAACGCATACAATGAGCAGTTCTTC. Protein sequence: CASSYSARNAYNEQFF.

Relative to its sample, this clone is medium-sized. V usage is TRBV19 and J usage is TRBJ2-7, with 10 bases fitting TRBD2. V dropped 5 bases and J dropped 0; count of bases not matched to a gene: 1. Germline V gives CDR1 LNHDA, CDR2 SQIVND (reference sequence). The CDR3 runs 14 residues. The CDR3 is CASSWTSGSYEQYF. As DNA, the CDR3 is TGTGCCAGTAGTTGGACTAGCGGCTCCTACGAGCAGTACTTC.

The J gene is TRBJ1-3, the V gene TRBV18; unclear D gene. V lost 2 bases, J lost 0 bases, and 11 bases lay in between. CDR1 is KGHSH, CDR2 LQKENI, per germline. The CDR3 covers 16 residues. The CDR3 loop is CASSPGQVRSGNTIYF. CDR3 DNA: TGTGCCAGCTCACCAGGGCAGGTTCGCTCTGGAAACACCATATATTTT.

The V call is TRBV9, the J call TRBJ1-2; maybe TRBD1 (6 bases). Germline lookup yields CDR1 SGDLS and CDR2 YYNGEE. The CDR3 runs 15 residues. The V gene lost 0 bases and the J gene lost 6 bases, with 15 bases spanning the gap. DNA of the CDR3: TGTGCCAGCAGCGTAGGGGTCGTGCCAGGGGATGGCTACACCTTC. Translation: CASSVGVVPGDGYTF.

This clone was seen a few times. The chain employs TRBV28 and TRBJ2-7, with D tentatively TRBD2 (5 bases). Germline CDR1 and CDR2: MDHEN and SYDVKM. V shed 5 bases and J shed 7 bases, with 18 bases lying between them. This CDR3 has 14 residues. Here the CDR3 DNA reads TGTGCCAGCAGTGCCATGGGAGCGACGGGAGAGCAGTACTTC. Its translation is CASSAMGATGEQYF.

The rearrangement joins TRBV12-3 or TRBV12-4 to TRBJ1-4, with TRBD1 as a possible D gene (5 bases). V lost 6 bases and J lost 4, with 6 bases in between. The CDR3 length is 12 residues. The CDR3 sequence: CASRGVNEKLFF. The CDR3 DNA follows: TGTGCCAGCAGGGGGGTTAATGAAAAACTGTTTTTT.

The chain joins TRBV4-1 to TRBJ2-7; D is ambiguous. The CDR3 loop spans 14 amino acids. V lost 0 bases to trimming and J lost 1 base, with 7 bases between them. Per the germline V gene, CDR1 is MGHRA and CDR2 is YSYEKL. CDR3 residues: CASSQEGQSYEQYF. In nucleotides, the CDR3 is TGCGCCAGCAGCCAAGAAGGGCAGTCCTACGAGCAGTACTTC.

This clone was detected once. This chain links TRBV28 with TRBJ1-5; possibly TRBD1 for D (5 bases). Between the trimmed V and J ends, which lost 5 bases and 4 bases, there was a span of 12 bases. Per germline, CDR1 MDHEN and CDR2 SYDVKM. The length of the CDR3 is 14 residues. CDR3: CASSPQEINQPQHF. CDR3 coding DNA: TGTGCCAGCAGTCCACAGGAGATTAATCAGCCCCAGCATTTT.

The chain is built from TRBV5-1 and TRBJ1-3; tentative D call: TRBD1 (5 bases). CDR3 length equals 14 residues. The V end lost 6 bases, the J end lost 1 base, and 11 bases lay between the germline ends. Germline CDR1 SGHRS, CDR2 YFSETQ. CDR3 nucleotide sequence: TGCGCCAGCACCCCGGGGGGTTCTGGAAACACCATATATTTT. Translating it yields CASTPGGSGNTIYF.

V is TRBV4-1 and J is TRBJ2-2; the match to TRBD1 covers 10 bases. This CDR3 has 18 amino acids. V shed 3 bases, J shed 7 bases, and the junction held 14 bases outside the gene matches. Germline CDR1 and CDR2: MGHRA and YSYEKL. The DNA of the CDR3 is TGCGCCAGCAGCCAGAGAACCCCGACAGGGGGCTTTAGCGGGGAGCTGTTTTTT. It yields the protein CASSQRTPTGGFSGELFF.

V and J are TRBV5-1 and TRBJ1-4, with 9 bases that match TRBD1. The CDR3 consists of 15 residues. The J segment lost 5 bases and the V segment lost 1 base, leaving 3 bases of the junction unmatched. Germline V lookup: CDR1 SGHRS, CDR2 YFSETQ. This CDR3 is CASSLLGTGNEKLFF. In DNA form, the CDR3 reads TGCGCCAGCAGCTTGCTCGGGACAGGGAATGAAAAACTGTTTTTT.

This clone was seen a few times. The gene calls are TRBV5-6 and TRBJ1-1; no reliable D call. Germline V gene sequence: CDR1 SGHDT, CDR2 YYEEEE. V dropped 2 bases and J dropped 5 bases, with 13 bases sitting between them. The CDR3 contains 14 residues. CDR3 protein: CASSFTEVGTEAFF. DNA for the CDR3: TGTGCCAGCAGCTTTACAGAGGTAGGGACTGAAGCTTTCTTT.

The chain carries TRBV5-1 and TRBJ2-2; D is unresolved. The CDR3 consists of 16 residues. Trimming took 0 bases from V and 2 from J, leaving 11 bases between them. The germline V gene encodes CDR1 SGHRS and CDR2 YFSETQ. CDR3 bases: TGCGCCAGCAGCTTGGTTGGTCCCATTAACACCGGGGAGCTGTTTTTT. As protein: CASSLVGPINTGELFF.

V and J are TRBV10-3 and TRBJ2-2, with 9 positions matching TRBD2. The CDR3 sequence is 14 residues long. The trim removed 7 bases at V and 6 bases at J, leaving 6 bases unmatched. Germline V gives CDR1 ENHRY, CDR2 SYGVKD. CDR3 region: CAITSGRSAGELFF. The CDR3 bases are TGTGCCATCACCAGCGGGAGGTCGGCCGGGGAGCTGTTTTTT.

V usage is TRBV19 and J usage is TRBJ2-7; TRBD1 matches 8 bases. Germline trimming cut 2 bases from V and 6 bases from J; bases unmatched to any gene: 3. Germline V gene sequence: CDR1 LNHDA, CDR2 SQIVND (reference sequence). The CDR3 runs 13 residues. CDR3 DNA sequence: TGTGCCAGTAGTATACAGGGGGCCAGCGAGCAGTACTTC. Its translation is CASSIQGASEQYF.

This clone is a singleton in its sample. The chain has TRBV11-2 and TRBJ2-7; 7 bases are shared with TRBD2. The CDR3 consists of 14 residues. Germline loops: CDR1 SGHAT, CDR2 FQNNGV. Trimming at V came to 4 bases and at J to 3 bases, leaving 6 bases not matched to a gene. The CDR3 loop reads CASSSRASGYEQYF. The DNA of the CDR3 is TGTGCCAGCAGCTCGAGGGCTAGCGGCTACGAGCAGTACTTC.

The chain links TRBV6-5 to TRBJ2-7; 7 nucleotides agree with TRBD2. The CDR3 contains 14 residues. CDR1 is MNHEY, CDR2 SVGAGI, per germline. J gave up 3 bases and V 4 bases, and 6 bases lay outside the gene matches. The CDR3 bases are TGTGCCAGCAGTTTAATGCGGGAGAACTACGAGCAGTACTTC. Protein sequence: CASSLMRENYEQYF.

As DNA, the CDR3 is TGCGCCATCAGGACAGCCTGGGTGCCCCAGCATTTT. Encoded protein: CAIRTAWVPQHF. The chain is built from TRBV4-1 and TRBJ1-5; maybe TRBD1 (6 bases). This CDR3 region has 12 residues. CDR1 MGHRA and CDR2 YSYEKL come from the germline V gene. Trimming left V 10 bases short and J 9 bases short, with 16 bases between.